The 23 T cell receptor beta chains given below trace back to one sample, sequenced in a study of CD8 T cells in Susac syndrome (dated by TCRdb to about 2019). Library prep was done by the immunoSEQ multiplex PCR assay. RNA was extracted with the RNeasy kit and 0.5 to 1 ug was reverse transcribed using random hexamers. The public reads were quality trimmed at Q25 with fastp and then assembled into clones with MiXCR by TCRdb, keeping productive beta chains. Rows matching on CDR3 protein sequence are summarized as one entry with the most common DNA and genes. This sample is represented by about 130,000 distinct CDR3 sequences; around nine tenths of them were singletons. Approximately 0.24% of the sample lies in the top ten. Sequencing input: CD8+ T cells from PBMCs. Receptor source: a human donor with multiple sclerosis.

The gene calls are TRBV12-3 or TRBV12-4 and TRBJ1-3; D is unclear. The V end lost 5 bases, the J end lost 0 bases, and 5 bases lay between the germline ends. The CDR3 is made up of 13 amino acids. The CDR3 nucleotides read TGTGCCAGCAGTGACACCTCTGGAAACACCATATATTTT. It is translated as CASSDTSGNTIYF.

V is TRBV3-1 and J is TRBJ2-7; D perhaps matches TRBD1 (6 bases). V was cut by 2 bases and J by 0 bases, with 8 bases left in between. This CDR3 has 14 amino acids. The germline gives CDR1 LGHDT, CDR2 YNNKEL (reference sequence). For the CDR3, the DNA is TGTGCCAGCAGCCAACAGGGGCCCTCCTACGAGCAGTACTTC. Protein: CASSQQGPSYEQYF.

The chain has TRBV3-1 and TRBJ2-1; D is ambiguous. This CDR3 region has 16 residues. V lost 5 bases, J lost 4 bases, and 18 bases lay in between. In germline, CDR1 is LGHDT, CDR2 YNNKEL (reference sequence). The CDR3 DNA reads TGTGCCAGCAGCGGCCTGAAGACTCACATATACAATGAGCAGTTCTTC. Residues: CASSGLKTHIYNEQFF.

V is TRBV19 and J is TRBJ2-7; 7 bases match TRBD2. Germline V lookup: CDR1 LNHDA, CDR2 SQIVND (reference sequence). After removal of 3 bases from V and 2 bases from J, the junction contained 7 bases not matched to a gene. CDR3 size: 15 residues. CDR3 nucleotides: TGTGCCAGTAGTATGGCGGGAGCGATCCCCTACGAGCAGTACTTC. Amino acid sequence: CASSMAGAIPYEQYF. The full variable domain, rest sourced from reference TRBV19 and TRBJ2-7, is DGGITQSPKYLFRKEGQNVTLSCEQNLNHDAMYWYRQDPGQGLRLIYYSQIVNDFQKGDIAEGYSVSREKKESFPLTVTSAQKNPTAFYLCASSMAGAIPYEQYFGPGTRLTVT.

This clonotype was seen only once. This rearrangement joins TRBV7-3 to TRBJ2-1; 7 bases align to TRBD2. The CDR3 has 15 residues. J gave up 8 bases and V 5 bases, and 12 bases lay outside the gene matches. The germline V gene encodes CDR1 SGHTA and CDR2 FQGTGA. CDR3 bases: TGTGCCAGCAGCCCCGGGGACTACTTGGGCGATGAGCAGTTCTTC. Translation gives CASSPGDYLGDEQFF.

V and J are TRBV23-1 and TRBJ2-7, with D unclear. TRBV23-1 is assigned to the ORF class and has an uncertain function. The germline V and J ends were trimmed by 4 bases and 1 base, with 11 bases remaining between them. The CDR3 is made up of 14 amino acids. This CDR3 reads CASSRGCLSYEQYF. The CDR3 coding sequence is TGCGCCAGCAGTCGAGGCTGCCTGTCCTACGAGCAGTACTTC.

CDR3 bases: TGTGCCAGCAGTTTATCGGGGGTCTACGAGCAGTACTTC. It encodes CASSLSGVYEQYF. This chain links TRBV27 with TRBJ2-7; D may be TRBD1 or TRBD2 (5 bases each). Germline CDR1 reads MNHEY; CDR2 reads SMNVEV (reference sequence). Trimming cost V 0 bases and J 3 bases, with 6 bases left between them. CDR3 length equals 13 residues.

The V and J genes are TRBV6-1 and TRBJ2-5; D is uncertain. The CDR3 has 15 residues. V lost 1 base, J lost 5 bases, and 14 bases lay in between. CDR1 and CDR2 (germline): MNHNS, SASEGT. The CDR3 bases are TGTGCCAGCAGTGAAGGGGCCCTGGCGGTGGAGACCCAGTACTTC. Its protein product is CASSEGALAVETQYF.

The rearrangement links TRBV5-6 to TRBJ2-1; TRBD2 aligns across 11 bases. The CDR3 runs to 16 residues. The V segment lost 0 bases and the J segment 4 bases; nucleotides outside the gene matches: 3. CDR1 and CDR2 from the germline V gene are SGHDT and YYEEEE. CDR3 amino acids: CASSLGGTSGYNEQFF. In DNA form, the CDR3 reads TGTGCCAGCAGCTTGGGGGGGACTAGCGGTTACAATGAGCAGTTCTTC.

This chain joins TRBV12-3 or TRBV12-4 and TRBJ2-7, with a tentative D call TRBD1 (6 bases). The CDR3 has 12 amino acids. The V end lost 6 bases, the J end lost 6 bases, and 12 bases lay between the germline ends. The CDR3 DNA follows: TGTGCCAGCAGCCGGGACACCCGCGAGCAGTACTTC. As protein: CASSRDTREQYF.

The chain recombines TRBV5-1 with TRBJ2-5; 7 nucleotides agree with TRBD2. The CDR3 spans 15 residues. V lost 3 bases, J lost 2 bases, and 7 bases stayed unmatched. CDR1 SGHRS and CDR2 YFSETQ come from the germline V gene. The CDR3 reads CASSSWGAGQETQYF. The CDR3 region has the DNA TGCGCCAGCAGCTCATGGGGAGCGGGACAAGAGACCCAGTACTTC.

J is TRBJ2-3 and V is TRBV9; 13 positions match TRBD2. J gave up 0 bases and V 6 bases, and 4 bases lay outside the gene matches. The CDR3 is made up of 16 amino acids. CDR1 is SGDLS and CDR2 is YYNGEE in the germline V gene. The DNA for the CDR3 is TGTGCCAGCAACCCACTAGCGGGAGGGAGCACAGATACGCAGTATTTT. Amino acid sequence: CASNPLAGGSTDTQYF.

This chain joins TRBV20-1 and TRBJ1-5; TRBD1 might be the D (5 bases). Germline V gene sequence: CDR1 DFQATT, CDR2 SNEGSKA (reference sequence). This CDR3 contains 12 residues. The V gene lost 8 bases and the J gene lost 7 bases, with 15 bases spanning the gap. CDR3 DNA: TGCAGTTCAATAACCGGGGGACAGCCCCAGCATTTT. As protein: CSSITGGQPQHF.

The V gene is TRBV27, the J gene TRBJ1-4; D remains unclear. Trimming pared 5 bases from V and 5 bases from J, leaving 12 bases between. Looked up from germline, CDR1 is MNHEY and CDR2 is SMNVEV (reference sequence). This CDR3 contains 14 residues. The CDR3 region has the DNA TGTGCCAGCAGTCTTTACCTCAAAAATGAAAAACTGTTTTTT. It yields the protein CASSLYLKNEKLFF.

The chain has TRBV7-7 and TRBJ2-7, with TRBD1 as a possible D gene (6 bases). V was pared by 1 base and J by 0 bases, with 7 bases between. The germline V gene has CDR1 SSHAT and CDR2 FNYEAQ (reference sequence). The CDR3 sequence is 14 residues long. The CDR3 DNA reads as TGTGCCAGCAGCTTAGAGGGACACTCCTACGAGCAGTACTTC. It translates to CASSLEGHSYEQYF.

The rearrangement links TRBV2 to TRBJ1-1; D gene uncertain. The length of the CDR3 is 10 residues. Trimming took 7 bases from V and 7 from J, leaving 7 bases between them. Germline CDR1 reads SNHLY; CDR2 reads FYNNEI. CDR3 protein: CASIRLEAFF. As DNA, the CDR3 is TGTGCCAGCATTAGGCTTGAAGCTTTCTTT. The full variable domain, its missing parts supplied by reference TRBV2 and TRBJ1-1, is EPEVTQTPSHQVTQMGQEVILRCVPISNHLYFYWYRQILGQKVEFLVSFYNNEISEKSEIFDDQFSVERPDGSNFTLKIRSTKLEDSAMYFCASIRLEAFFGQGTRLTVV.

The rearrangement uses TRBV6-5 and TRBJ1-2; tentatively, D is TRBD1 (5 bases). Germline V gene sequence: CDR1 MNHEY, CDR2 SVGAGI. V dropped 6 bases and J dropped 7 bases, with 18 bases sitting between them. The CDR3 loop spans 14 amino acids. CDR3 residues: CASSPGPGGPGYTF. CDR3 nucleotides: TGTGCCAGCAGCCCGGGACCGGGAGGGCCTGGCTACACCTTC.

The chain has TRBV7-9 and TRBJ2-7; tentative D call: TRBD2 (6 bases). The germline V and J ends were trimmed by 5 bases and 2 bases, with 13 bases remaining between them. In germline, CDR1 is SEHNR, CDR2 FQNEAQ (reference sequence). The CDR3 is 14 residues long. As DNA, the CDR3 is TGTGCCAGCAGCCCAGAGGGACTTGCCTACGAGCAGTACTTC. Amino acids: CASSPEGLAYEQYF.

The CDR3 spells CASSYGQYSNQPQHF. CDR3 DNA: TGTGCCAGCAGTTACGGACAGTATAGCAATCAGCCCCAGCATTTT. This rearrangement joins TRBV6-5 to TRBJ1-5, with a weak D call TRBD1 (6 bases). The V and J ends lost 2 bases and 0 bases respectively, with 8 bases between them. The germline gives CDR1 MNHEY, CDR2 SVGAGI. The CDR3 loop spans 15 amino acids.

This rearrangement joins TRBV5-6 to TRBJ1-5; TRBD1 might be the D (6 bases). Germline-derived CDR1 and CDR2 are SGHDT and YYEEEE. Trimming cost V 2 bases and J 4 bases, with 10 bases left between them. There are 14 residues in the CDR3. Here the CDR3 reads CASSFQTGNQPQHF. In DNA form, the CDR3 reads TGTGCCAGCAGCTTCCAGACAGGAAATCAGCCCCAGCATTTT.

This CDR3 reads CASSPRLTRTSGSVDEQYF. The CDR3 DNA sequence: TGTGCCAGCAGCCCACGCCTTACAAGGACTAGCGGGAGCGTCGACGAGCAGTACTTC. The J gene is TRBJ2-7, the V gene TRBV7-9, with 13 bases that match TRBD2. Germline V gives CDR1 SEHNR, CDR2 FQNEAQ (reference sequence). This CDR3 is built from 19 residues. V was clipped by 5 bases and J by 5 bases; unmatched bases: 18.

This clonotype was counted only a few times. This sequence joins TRBV27 and TRBJ2-7, with TRBD1 as a possible D gene (5 bases). V was pared by 2 bases and J by 1 base, with 9 bases between. CDR1 is MNHEY and CDR2 is SMNVEV in the germline V gene (reference sequence). The CDR3 covers 14 residues. Here the CDR3 DNA reads TGTGCCAGCAGTTTAACAGGCAGTTCCTACGAGCAGTACTTC. It encodes CASSLTGSSYEQYF.

As DNA, the CDR3 is TGTGCCAGCAGCCCGACAGCTGCCTACGAGCAGTACTTC. Translated, it gives CASSPTAAYEQYF. The chain is built from TRBV12-3 or TRBV12-4 and TRBJ2-7; D possibly corresponds to TRBD1 (5 bases). Trimming shortened V by 6 bases and J by 2 bases, and 11 bases separated the two germline ends. This CDR3 comprises 13 residues.